This TCR beta chain was documented in a study of blood T cell repertoires in COVID-19. Trimming cost V 1 base and J 2 bases; bases outside gene matches: 20. The length of the CDR3 is 22 residues. Germline loops: CDR1 MGHRA, CDR2 YSYEKL. The table came from immunoSEQ multiplex PCR; TCRdb's copy has only in-frame clones and leaves some out. The sample consists of 90,000 to 130,000 clones, around 90% of them appearing once. The sample taken for sequencing was peripheral blood. The chain carries TRBV4-1 and TRBJ1-1, with 12 nucleotides matching TRBD1. The source of this sequence is a human donor in a cohort sampled during active COVID-19. The CDR3 nucleotides read TGCGCCAGCAGCCAAGCCCTCCCCGGGGGGACAGGGGGCAGACCTTCCAACACTGAAGCTTTCTTT. Its translation: CASSQALPGGTGGRPSNTEAFF.